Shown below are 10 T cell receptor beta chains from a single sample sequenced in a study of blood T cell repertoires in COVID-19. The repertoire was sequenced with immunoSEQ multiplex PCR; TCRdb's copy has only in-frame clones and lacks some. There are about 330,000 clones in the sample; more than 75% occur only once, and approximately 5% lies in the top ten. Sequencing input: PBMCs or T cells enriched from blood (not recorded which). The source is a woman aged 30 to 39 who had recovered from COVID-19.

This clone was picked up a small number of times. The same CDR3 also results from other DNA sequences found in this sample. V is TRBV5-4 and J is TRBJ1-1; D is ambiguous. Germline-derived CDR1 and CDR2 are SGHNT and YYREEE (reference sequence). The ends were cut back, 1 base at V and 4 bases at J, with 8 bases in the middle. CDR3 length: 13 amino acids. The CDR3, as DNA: TGTGCCAGCAGCTTGAGTAGAGGCACTGAAGCTTTCTTT. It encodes CASSLSRGTEAFF.

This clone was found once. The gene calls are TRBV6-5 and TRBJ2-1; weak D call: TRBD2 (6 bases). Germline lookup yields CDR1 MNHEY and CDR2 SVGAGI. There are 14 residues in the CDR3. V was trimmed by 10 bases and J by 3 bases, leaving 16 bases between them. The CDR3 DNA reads TGTGCCACCAAACGGGGAGGAAGCTACAATGAGCAGTTCTTC. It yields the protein CATKRGGSYNEQFF.

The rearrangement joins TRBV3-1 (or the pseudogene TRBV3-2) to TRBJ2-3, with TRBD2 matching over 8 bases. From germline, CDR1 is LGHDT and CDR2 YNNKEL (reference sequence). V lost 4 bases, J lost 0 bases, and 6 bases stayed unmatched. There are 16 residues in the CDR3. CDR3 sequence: CASSPRLAISTDTQYF. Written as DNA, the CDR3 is TGTGCCAGCAGCCCCCGACTAGCGATCAGCACAGATACGCAGTATTTT.

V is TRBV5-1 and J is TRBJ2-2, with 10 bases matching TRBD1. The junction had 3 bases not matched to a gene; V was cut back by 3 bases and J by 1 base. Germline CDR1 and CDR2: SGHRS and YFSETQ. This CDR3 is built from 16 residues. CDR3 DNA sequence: TGCGCCAGCAGCTCGACAGGGGGCTGGAACACCGGGGAGCTGTTTTTT. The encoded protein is CASSSTGGWNTGELFF.

This CDR3 is CASSSVQGSTEAFF. CDR3 DNA sequence: TGTGCCAGCAGCTCCGTACAGGGGAGTACTGAAGCTTTCTTT. The chain has TRBV7-2 and TRBJ1-1; 7 bases fit TRBD1. The CDR3 runs to 14 residues. CDR1 is SGHTA, CDR2 FQGNSA, per germline. The V segment lost 4 bases and the J segment 5 bases; nucleotides outside the gene matches: 7.

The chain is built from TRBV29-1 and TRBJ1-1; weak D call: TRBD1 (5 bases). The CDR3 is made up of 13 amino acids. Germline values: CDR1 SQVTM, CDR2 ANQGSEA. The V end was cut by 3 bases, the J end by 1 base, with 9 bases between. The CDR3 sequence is CSVDPGQNTEAFF. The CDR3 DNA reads TGCAGCGTTGATCCAGGACAGAACACTGAAGCTTTCTTT.

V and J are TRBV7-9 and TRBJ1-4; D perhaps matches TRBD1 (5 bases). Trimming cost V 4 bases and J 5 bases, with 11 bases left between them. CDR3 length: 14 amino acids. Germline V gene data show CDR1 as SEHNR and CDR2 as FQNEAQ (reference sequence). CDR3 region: CASSSSGMNEKLFF. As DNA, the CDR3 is TGTGCCAGCAGCTCCTCAGGGATGAATGAAAAACTGTTTTTT.

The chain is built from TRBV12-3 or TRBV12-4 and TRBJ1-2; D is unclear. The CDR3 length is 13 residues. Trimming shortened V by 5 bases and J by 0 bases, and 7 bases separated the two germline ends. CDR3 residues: CASSPHANYGYTF. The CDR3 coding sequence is TGTGCCAGCAGTCCACACGCTAACTATGGCTACACCTTC.

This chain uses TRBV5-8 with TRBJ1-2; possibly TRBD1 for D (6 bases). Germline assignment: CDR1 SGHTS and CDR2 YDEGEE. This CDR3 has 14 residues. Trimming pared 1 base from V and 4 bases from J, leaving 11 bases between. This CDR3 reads CASSLHGGPYGYTF. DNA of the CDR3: TGTGCCAGCAGCTTGCACGGGGGGCCCTATGGCTACACCTTC. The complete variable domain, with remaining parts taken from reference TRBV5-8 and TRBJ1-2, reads EAGVTQSPTHLIKTRGQQATLRCSPISGHTSVYWYQQALGLGLQFLLWYDEGEERNRGNFPPRFSGRQFPNYSSELNVNALELEDSALYLCASSLHGGPYGYTFGSGTRLTVV.

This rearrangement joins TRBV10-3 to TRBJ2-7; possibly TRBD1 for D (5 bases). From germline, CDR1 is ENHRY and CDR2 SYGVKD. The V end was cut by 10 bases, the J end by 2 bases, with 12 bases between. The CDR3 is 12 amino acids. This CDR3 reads CATSQGAYEQYF. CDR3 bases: TGTGCCACGAGCCAAGGGGCCTACGAGCAGTACTTC.